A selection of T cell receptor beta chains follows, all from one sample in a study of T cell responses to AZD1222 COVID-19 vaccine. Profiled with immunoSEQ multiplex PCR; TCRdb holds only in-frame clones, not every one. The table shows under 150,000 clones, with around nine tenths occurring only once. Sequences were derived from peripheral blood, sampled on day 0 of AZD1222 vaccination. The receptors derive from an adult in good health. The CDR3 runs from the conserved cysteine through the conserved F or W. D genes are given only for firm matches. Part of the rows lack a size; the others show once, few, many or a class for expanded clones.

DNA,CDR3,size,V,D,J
TGTGCCAGCAGGTCTACAGGGAACACTGAAGCTTTCTTT,CASRSTGNTEAFF,-,TRBV7-9,-,TRBJ1-1
TGTGCCAGCAGTACGACGACAGTCACTGAAGCTTTCTTT,CASSTTTVTEAFF,-,TRBV6-6,-,TRBJ1-1
TGCGCCAGCAGTGAGAGTAGCCAAGGTGGCACAGATACGCAGTATTTT,CASSESSQGGTDTQYF,-,TRBV10-1,-,TRBJ2-3
TGCGCCAGCAGTGAAGGGACAGGGTTAACTGAAGCTTTCTTT,CASSEGTGLTEAFF,-,TRBV10-2,TRBD1,TRBJ1-1
TGTGCCAGCAGTCACCGGGACAGGAGCACAGATACGCAGTATTTT,CASSHRDRSTDTQYF,-,TRBV5-4,TRBD1,TRBJ2-3
TGCGCCAGCAGCCTGTTAGCGGGAGGGCCTAATGAGCAGTTCTTC,CASSLLAGGPNEQFF,-,TRBV4-1,TRBD2,TRBJ2-1
TGTGCCAGCAGCGATCCGGCCAAGGGCATACCCTTAGCCTACGAGCAGTACTTC,CASSDPAKGIPLAYEQYF,-,TRBV6-4,-,TRBJ2-7
TGTGCCAGCAGCCTATGGGGCCCAACTAATGAAAAACTGTTTTTT,CASSLWGPTNEKLFF,-,TRBV7-9,-,TRBJ1-4
TGCGCCAGCAGCCTCGACGGTCTAAACACTGAAGCTTTCTTT,CASSLDGLNTEAFF,once,TRBV5-1,-,TRBJ1-1
TGTGCTAGCAGCTTGGATACTAGCGGGAGGTTGACCCAGTACTTC,CASSLDTSGRLTQYF,once,TRBV7-7,TRBD2,TRBJ2-5
TGTGCCAGCAGATCCTGGGACAGGGGGGACTATGGCTACACCTTC,CASRSWDRGDYGYTF,-,TRBV6-5,TRBD1,TRBJ1-2
TGTGCCAGCAGTTTAGGAGGCGTTGAAGCTTTCTTT,CASSLGGVEAFF,-,TRBV12-3/TRBV12-4,-,TRBJ1-1
TGTGCCAGCAATTCCAGGGGACTGAACACTGAAGCTTTCTTT,CASNSRGLNTEAFF,-,TRBV28,-,TRBJ1-1
TGCGCCAGCAGCCCGAAACTAGCGAGACTTCAAGAGACCCAGTACTTC,CASSPKLARLQETQYF,once,TRBV10-2,TRBD2,TRBJ2-5
TGTGCCAGCAGTCCTTCACAGGGGAGAGGCAATCAGCCCCAGCATTTT,CASSPSQGRGNQPQHF,-,TRBV6-6,TRBD1,TRBJ1-5
TGTGCCAGCAGCCAAGATTCGAGCTTCTGGAGGGGGCCCTTTTTAATTTTTCCCTACGAGCAGTACTTC,CASSQDSSFWRGPFLIFPYEQYF,-,TRBV3-1/TRBV3-2,-,TRBJ2-7
TGTGCCAGCTCACGACAGGTACAGGGTGCGAGAAACACCATATATTTT,CASSRQVQGARNTIYF,once,TRBV18,-,TRBJ1-3
TGTGCCAGCTCACGAGGGCAGCTGAACACTGAAGCTTTCTTT,CASSRGQLNTEAFF,-,TRBV18,-,TRBJ1-1
TGTGCCAGCAGTTACGACAGCTCTGGAAACACCATATATTTT,CASSYDSSGNTIYF,-,TRBV6-5,-,TRBJ1-3
TGTGCCAGCAGGGGGACACTGAATCAGCCCCAGCATTTT,CASRGTLNQPQHF,-,TRBV2,-,TRBJ1-5
TGTGCCAGTAGGACATCGACGGAAAATTCACCCCTCCACTTT,CASRTSTENSPLHF,-,TRBV19,-,TRBJ1-6
TGTGCCAGCGGAAAGGGACTAGATATCTACAATGAGCAGTTCTTC,CASGKGLDIYNEQFF,few,TRBV6-6,TRBD2,TRBJ2-1
TGTGCCAGCTCACCAGACCTCACGGGCTACAATGAGCAGTTCTTC,CASSPDLTGYNEQFF,-,TRBV18,-,TRBJ2-1
TGTGCCAGCAGCTCCCTCGGGGGAACCGAGCAGTACTTC,CASSSLGGTEQYF,-,TRBV5-6,-,TRBJ2-7
TGTGCCAGCAGCGCCCTGGGGGCGGGGGTCTACACAGATACGCAGTATTTT,CASSALGAGVYTDTQYF,-,TRBV7-2,-,TRBJ2-3
TGTGCCAGCAGTGTGAACCTAGGACCGGCGGACTATGGCTACACCTTC,CASSVNLGPADYGYTF,-,TRBV25-1,-,TRBJ1-2
TGTGCCACCAGTGAAAATACAGGGATAAGGGTTCAGCCCCAGCATTTT,CATSENTGIRVQPQHF,-,TRBV24-1,-,TRBJ1-5